Below, one TCR beta chain is given with its context. The sample belongs to a study of blood T cell repertoires in COVID-19. Here immunoSEQ multiplex PCR was the method, and the copy in TCRdb shows in-frame clones only, minus some. This sample has some 200,000 clones, with just over 85% found just once. The CDR3 spans 15 residues. V was shortened by 5 bases and J by 5 bases, with 18 bases between the two germline ends. The germline gives CDR1 SGHAT, CDR2 FQDESV (reference sequence). V gene TRBV11-1 combines with J gene TRBJ1-2; D is perhaps TRBD1 (6 bases). This receptor was obtained from an elderly man with acute or convalescent COVID-19. The sequencing sample was made of peripheral blood. The CDR3 region has the DNA TGTGCCAGCAGCCTACAGGGAGCCCCAGGGTATGGCTACACCTTC. Translated: CASSLQGAPGYGYTF.